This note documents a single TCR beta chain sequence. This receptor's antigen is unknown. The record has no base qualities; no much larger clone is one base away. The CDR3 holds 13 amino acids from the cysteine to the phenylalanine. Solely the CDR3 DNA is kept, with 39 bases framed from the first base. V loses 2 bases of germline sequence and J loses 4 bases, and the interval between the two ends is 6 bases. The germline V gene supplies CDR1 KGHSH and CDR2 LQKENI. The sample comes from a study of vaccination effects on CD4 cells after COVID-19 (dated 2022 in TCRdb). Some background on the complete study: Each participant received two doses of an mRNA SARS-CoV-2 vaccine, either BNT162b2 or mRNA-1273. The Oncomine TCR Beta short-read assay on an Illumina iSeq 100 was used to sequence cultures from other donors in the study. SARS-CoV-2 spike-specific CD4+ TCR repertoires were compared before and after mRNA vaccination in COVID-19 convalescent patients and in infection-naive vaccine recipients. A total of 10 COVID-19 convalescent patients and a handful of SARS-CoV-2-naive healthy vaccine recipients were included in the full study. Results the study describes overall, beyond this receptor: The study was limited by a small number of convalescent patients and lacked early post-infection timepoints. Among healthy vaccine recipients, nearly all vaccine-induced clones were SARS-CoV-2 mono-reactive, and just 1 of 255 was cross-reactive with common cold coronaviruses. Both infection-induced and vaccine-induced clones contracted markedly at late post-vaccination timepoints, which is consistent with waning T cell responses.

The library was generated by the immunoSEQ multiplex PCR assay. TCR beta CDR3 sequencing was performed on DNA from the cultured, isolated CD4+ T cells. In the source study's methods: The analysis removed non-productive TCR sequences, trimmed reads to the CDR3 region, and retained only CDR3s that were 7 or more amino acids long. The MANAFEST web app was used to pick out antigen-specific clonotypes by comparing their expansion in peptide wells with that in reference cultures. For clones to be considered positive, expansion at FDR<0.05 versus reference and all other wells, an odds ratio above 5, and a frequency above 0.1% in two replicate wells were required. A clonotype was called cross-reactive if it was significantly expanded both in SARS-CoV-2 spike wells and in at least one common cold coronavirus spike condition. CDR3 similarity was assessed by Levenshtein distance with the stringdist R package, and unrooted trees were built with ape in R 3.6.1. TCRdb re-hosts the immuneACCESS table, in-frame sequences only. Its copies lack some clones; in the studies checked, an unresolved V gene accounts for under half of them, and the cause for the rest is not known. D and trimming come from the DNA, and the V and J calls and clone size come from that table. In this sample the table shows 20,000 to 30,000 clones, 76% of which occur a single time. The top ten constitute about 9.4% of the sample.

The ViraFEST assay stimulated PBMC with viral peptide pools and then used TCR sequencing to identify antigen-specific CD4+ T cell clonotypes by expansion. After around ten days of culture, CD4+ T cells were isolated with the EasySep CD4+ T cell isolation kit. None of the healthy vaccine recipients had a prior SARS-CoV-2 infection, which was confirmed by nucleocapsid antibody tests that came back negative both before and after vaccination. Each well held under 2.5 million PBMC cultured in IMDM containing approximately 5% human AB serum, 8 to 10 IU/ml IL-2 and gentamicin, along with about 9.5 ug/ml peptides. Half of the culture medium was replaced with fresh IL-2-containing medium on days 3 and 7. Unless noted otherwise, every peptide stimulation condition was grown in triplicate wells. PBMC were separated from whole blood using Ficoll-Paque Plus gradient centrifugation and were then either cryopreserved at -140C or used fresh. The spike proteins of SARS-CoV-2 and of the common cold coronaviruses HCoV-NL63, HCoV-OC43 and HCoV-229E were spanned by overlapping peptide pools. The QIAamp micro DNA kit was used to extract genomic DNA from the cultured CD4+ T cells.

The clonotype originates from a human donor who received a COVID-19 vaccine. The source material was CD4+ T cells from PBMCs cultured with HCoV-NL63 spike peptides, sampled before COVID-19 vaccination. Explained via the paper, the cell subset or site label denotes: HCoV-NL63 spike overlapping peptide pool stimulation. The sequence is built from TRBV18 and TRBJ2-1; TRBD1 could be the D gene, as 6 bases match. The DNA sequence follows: TGTGCCAGCTCACCAGGACAGTACAATGAGCAGTTCTTC. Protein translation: CASSPGQYNEQFF.